The subject of this entry is one TCR beta chain. Its specificity is unknown. This specimen belongs to a study of shared clonotypes between healthy human individuals. Repertoires were generated with immunoSEQ multiplex PCR, while TCRdb's copy carries only in-frame clones and drops some. This sample has about 2.2 million clones, with 90% to 95% found just once. The study's findings and limits: Compared with memory subsets, naive subsets generally had larger estimated richness. Among donors, the sharing of clonotypes was expected to be influenced by sequencing depth.

Terminally differentiated effector memory CD45RA+ cells were excluded by CCR7 positive selection of CD45RO-negative cells. The ends were cut back, 2 bases at V and 8 bases at J, with 16 bases in the middle. This CDR3 contains 15 residues. The germline V gene encodes CDR1 MDHEN and CDR2 SYDVKM. The source of this sequence is a young man in good health. Some clones in this sample may be carry-over from other donors' samples. V gene TRBV28 combines with J gene TRBJ2-1; D gene uncertain. The sample comprised naive CD8+ T cells from PBMCs. CDR3 in amino acids: CASSLTLNLRDEQFF. The DNA of the CDR3 is TGTGCCAGCAGTTTAACCCTGAACCTCCGCGATGAGCAGTTCTTC.